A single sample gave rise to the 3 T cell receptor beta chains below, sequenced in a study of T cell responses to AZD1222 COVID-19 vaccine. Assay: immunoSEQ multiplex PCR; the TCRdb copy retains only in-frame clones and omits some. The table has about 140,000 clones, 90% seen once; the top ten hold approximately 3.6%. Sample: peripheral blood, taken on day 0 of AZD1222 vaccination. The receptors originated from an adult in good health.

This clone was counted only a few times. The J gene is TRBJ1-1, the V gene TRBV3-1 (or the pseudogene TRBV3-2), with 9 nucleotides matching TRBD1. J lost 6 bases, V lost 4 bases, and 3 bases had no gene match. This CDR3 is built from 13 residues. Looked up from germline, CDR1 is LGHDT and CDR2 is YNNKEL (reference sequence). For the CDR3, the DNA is TGTGCCAGCAGCCGTACAGGGGGCGCTGAAGCTTTCTTT. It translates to CASSRTGGAEAFF.

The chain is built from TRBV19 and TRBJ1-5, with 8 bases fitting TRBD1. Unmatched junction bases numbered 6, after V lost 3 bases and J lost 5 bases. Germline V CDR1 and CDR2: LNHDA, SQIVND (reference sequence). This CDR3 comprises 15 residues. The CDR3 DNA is TGTGCCAGTAGTATGCGGCAGGGGGCTTATCAGCCCCAGCATTTT. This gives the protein CASSMRQGAYQPQHF.

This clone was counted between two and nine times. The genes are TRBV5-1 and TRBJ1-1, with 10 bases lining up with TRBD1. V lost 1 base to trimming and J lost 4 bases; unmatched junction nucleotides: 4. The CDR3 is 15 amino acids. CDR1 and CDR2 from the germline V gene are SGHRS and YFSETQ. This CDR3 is CASSLRRDRGTEAFF. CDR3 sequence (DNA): TGCGCCAGCAGCTTGAGACGGGACAGGGGCACTGAAGCTTTCTTT.